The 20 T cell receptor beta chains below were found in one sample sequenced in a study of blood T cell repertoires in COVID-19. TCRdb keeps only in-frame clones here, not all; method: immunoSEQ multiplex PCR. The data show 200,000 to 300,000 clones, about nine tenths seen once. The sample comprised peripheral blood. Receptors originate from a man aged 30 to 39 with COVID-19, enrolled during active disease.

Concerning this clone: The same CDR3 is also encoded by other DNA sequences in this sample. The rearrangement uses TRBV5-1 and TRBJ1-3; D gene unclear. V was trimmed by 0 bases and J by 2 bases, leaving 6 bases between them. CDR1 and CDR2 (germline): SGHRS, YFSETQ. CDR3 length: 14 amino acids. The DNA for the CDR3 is TGCGCCAGCAGCTTGGCCGGAGCTGGAAACACCATATATTTT. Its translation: CASSLAGAGNTIYF. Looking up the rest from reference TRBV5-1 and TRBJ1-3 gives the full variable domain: KAGVTQTPRYLIKTRGQQVTLSCSPISGHRSVSWYQQTPGQGLQFLFEYFSETQRNKGNFPGRFSGRQFSNSRSEMNVSTLELGDSALYLCASSLAGAGNTIYFGEGSWLTVV.

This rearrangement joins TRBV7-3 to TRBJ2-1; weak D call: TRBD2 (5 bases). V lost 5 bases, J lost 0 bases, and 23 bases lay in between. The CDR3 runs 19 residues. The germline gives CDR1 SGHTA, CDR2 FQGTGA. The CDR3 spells CASSPGVDVVGSSYNEQFF. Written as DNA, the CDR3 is TGTGCCAGCAGCCCCGGGGTTGATGTAGTGGGGAGCTCCTACAATGAGCAGTTCTTC.

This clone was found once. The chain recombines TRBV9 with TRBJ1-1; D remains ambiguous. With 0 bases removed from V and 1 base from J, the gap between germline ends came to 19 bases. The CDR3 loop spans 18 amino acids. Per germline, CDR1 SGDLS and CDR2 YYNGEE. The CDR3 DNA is TGTGCCAGCAGCGTAGCGTGGGGAGGACCCGACAAGAACACTGAAGCTTTCTTT. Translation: CASSVAWGGPDKNTEAFF.

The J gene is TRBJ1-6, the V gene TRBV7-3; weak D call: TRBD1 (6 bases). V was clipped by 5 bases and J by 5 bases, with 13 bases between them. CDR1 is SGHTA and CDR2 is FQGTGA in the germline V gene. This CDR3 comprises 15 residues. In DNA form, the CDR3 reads TGTGCCAGCAGCACTGGGGCAGGGGATAATTCACCCCTCCACTTT. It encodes CASSTGAGDNSPLHF.

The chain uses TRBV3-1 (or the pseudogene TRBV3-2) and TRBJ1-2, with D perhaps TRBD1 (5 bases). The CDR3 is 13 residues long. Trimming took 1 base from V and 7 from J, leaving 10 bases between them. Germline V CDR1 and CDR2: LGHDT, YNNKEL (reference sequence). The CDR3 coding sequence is TGTGCCAGCAGCCAAGGTCAGGGAAGTGGCTACACCTTC. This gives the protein CASSQGQGSGYTF.

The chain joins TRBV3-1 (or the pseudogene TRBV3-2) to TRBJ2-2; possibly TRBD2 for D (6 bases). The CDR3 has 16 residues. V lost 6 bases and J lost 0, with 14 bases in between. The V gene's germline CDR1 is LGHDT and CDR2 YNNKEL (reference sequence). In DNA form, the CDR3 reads TGTGCCAGCAGATCAAGCGGGCGTTCGAACACCGGGGAGCTGTTTTTT. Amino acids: CASRSSGRSNTGELFF.

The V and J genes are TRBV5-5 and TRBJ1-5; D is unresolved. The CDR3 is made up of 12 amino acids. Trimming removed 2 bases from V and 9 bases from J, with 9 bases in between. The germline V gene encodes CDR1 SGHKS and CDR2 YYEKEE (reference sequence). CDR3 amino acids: CASSFPPGPQHF. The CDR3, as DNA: TGTGCCAGCAGCTTTCCCCCCGGGCCCCAGCATTTT.

The CDR3 is CAWSQGPGGHNEQFF. CDR3 bases: TGTGCCTGGAGTCAGGGTCCCGGGGGTCACAATGAGCAGTTCTTC. V and J are TRBV30 and TRBJ2-1; maybe TRBD2 (6 bases). The CDR3 spans 15 residues. The ends were cut back, 2 bases at V and 5 bases at J, with 16 bases in the middle. The germline V gene has CDR1 GTSNPN and CDR2 SVGIG (reference sequence). Full variable domain (rest looked up from reference TRBV30 and TRBJ2-1): SQTIHQWPATLVQPVGSPLSLECTVEGTSNPNLYWYRQAAGRGLQLLFYSVGIGQISSEVPQNLSASRPQDRQFILSSKKLLLSDSGFYLCAWSQGPGGHNEQFFGPGTRLTVL.

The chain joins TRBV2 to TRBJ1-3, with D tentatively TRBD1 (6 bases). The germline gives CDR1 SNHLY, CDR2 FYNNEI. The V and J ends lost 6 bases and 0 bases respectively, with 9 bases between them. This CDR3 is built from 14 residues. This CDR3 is CASRGQSSGNTIYF. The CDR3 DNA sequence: TGTGCCAGCAGGGGACAAAGCTCTGGAAACACCATATATTTT.

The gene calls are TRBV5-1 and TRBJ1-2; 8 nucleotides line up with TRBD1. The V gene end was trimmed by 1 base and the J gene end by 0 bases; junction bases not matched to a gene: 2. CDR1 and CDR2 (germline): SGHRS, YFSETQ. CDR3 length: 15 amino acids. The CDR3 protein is CASSLRQGTNYGYTF. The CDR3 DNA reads TGCGCCAGCAGCTTGAGACAGGGGACTAACTATGGCTACACCTTC.

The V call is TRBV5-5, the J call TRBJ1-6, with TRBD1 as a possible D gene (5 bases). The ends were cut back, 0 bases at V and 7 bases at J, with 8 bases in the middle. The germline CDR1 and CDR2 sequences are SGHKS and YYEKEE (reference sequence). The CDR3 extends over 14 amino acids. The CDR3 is CASSLDRPNSPLHF. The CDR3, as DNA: TGTGCCAGCAGCTTGGACAGGCCCAATTCACCCCTCCACTTT.

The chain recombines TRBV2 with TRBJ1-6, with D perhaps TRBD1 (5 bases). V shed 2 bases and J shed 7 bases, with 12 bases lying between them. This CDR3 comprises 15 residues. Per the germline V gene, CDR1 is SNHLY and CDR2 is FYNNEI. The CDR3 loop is CASSESGKGNSPLHF. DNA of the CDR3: TGTGCCAGCAGTGAATCAGGGAAAGGAAATTCACCCCTCCACTTT. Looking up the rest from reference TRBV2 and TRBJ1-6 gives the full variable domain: EPEVTQTPSHQVTQMGQEVILRCVPISNHLYFYWYRQILGQKVEFLVSFYNNEISEKSEIFDDQFSVERPDGSNFTLKIRSTKLEDSAMYFCASSESGKGNSPLHFGNGTRLTVT.

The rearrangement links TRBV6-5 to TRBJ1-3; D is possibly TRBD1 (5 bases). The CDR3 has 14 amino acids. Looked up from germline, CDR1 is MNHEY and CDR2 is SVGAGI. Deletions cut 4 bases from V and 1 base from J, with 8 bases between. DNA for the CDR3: TGTGCCAGCAGTTTGGGGACTTCTGGAAACACCATATATTTT. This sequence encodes CASSLGTSGNTIYF.

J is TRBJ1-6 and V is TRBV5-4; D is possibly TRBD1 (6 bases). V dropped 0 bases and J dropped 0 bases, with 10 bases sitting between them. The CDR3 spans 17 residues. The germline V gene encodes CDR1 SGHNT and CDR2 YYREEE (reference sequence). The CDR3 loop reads CASSLGGQDSYNSPLHF. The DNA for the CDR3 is TGTGCCAGCAGCTTGGGGGGGCAGGACTCCTATAATTCACCCCTCCACTTT.

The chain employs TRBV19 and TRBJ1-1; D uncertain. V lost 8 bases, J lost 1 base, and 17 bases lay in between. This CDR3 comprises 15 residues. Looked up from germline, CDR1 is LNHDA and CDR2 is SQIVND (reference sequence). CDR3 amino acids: CASGGYEGGNTEAFF. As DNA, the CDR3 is TGTGCCAGTGGTGGGTATGAAGGAGGGAACACTGAAGCTTTCTTT.

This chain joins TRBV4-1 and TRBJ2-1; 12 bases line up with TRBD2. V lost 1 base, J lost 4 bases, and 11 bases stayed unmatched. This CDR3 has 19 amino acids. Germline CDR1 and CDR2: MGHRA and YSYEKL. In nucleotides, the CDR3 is TGCGCCAGCAGCCAAGGTGGCCTAGCGGGGGGGCCGTCTTACAATGAGCAGTTCTTC. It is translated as CASSQGGLAGGPSYNEQFF.

The DNA of the CDR3 is TGTGCCAGCAGTGTCCGAACAGGGTTGGGAGAGCAGTACTTC. It is translated as CASSVRTGLGEQYF. The V call is TRBV2, the J call TRBJ2-7; maybe TRBD1 (6 bases). V lost 4 bases and J lost 7, with 17 bases in between. Germline values: CDR1 SNHLY, CDR2 FYNNEI. The CDR3 consists of 14 residues.

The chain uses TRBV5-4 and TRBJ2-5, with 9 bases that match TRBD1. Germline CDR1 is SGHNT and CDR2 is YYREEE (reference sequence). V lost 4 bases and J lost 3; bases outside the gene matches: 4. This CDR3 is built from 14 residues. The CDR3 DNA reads TGTGCCAGCAGCCTACAGGGGGCCGAAGAGACCCAGTACTTC. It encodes CASSLQGAEETQYF.

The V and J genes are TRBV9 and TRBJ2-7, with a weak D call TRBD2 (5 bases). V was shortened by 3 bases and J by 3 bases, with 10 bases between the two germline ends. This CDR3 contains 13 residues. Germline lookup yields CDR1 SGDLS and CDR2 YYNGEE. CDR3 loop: CASSATGFYEQYF. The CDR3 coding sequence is TGTGCCAGCAGCGCAACGGGGTTCTACGAGCAGTACTTC.

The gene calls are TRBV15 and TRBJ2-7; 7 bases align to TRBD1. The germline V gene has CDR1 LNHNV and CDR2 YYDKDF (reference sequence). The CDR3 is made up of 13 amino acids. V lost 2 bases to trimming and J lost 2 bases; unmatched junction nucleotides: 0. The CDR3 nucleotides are TGTGCCACCAGCAGACAGGGGGCCTACGAGCAGTACTTC. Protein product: CATSRQGAYEQYF.